This T cell receptor beta chain originates from a study of identical twins. Notes on this clonotype: Its antigen remains unknown.

A universal primer site arose from template switching, and cDNA bore unique molecular identifiers. TCRdb recomputed calls from the 5' RACE reads with MiXCR, one row per CDR3 protein. This repertoire shows a few hundred thousand distinct CDR3 sequences, 9.6% found once; its top ten account for under 3%. Findings and limits, study-wide: Cross-sectional statistical analysis was relied on for the conclusions, without the same donors being followed.

Another study also made use of these data, one on yellow fever vaccine responses in identical twins.

The sequence was collected from a woman under 30 in good health. Sequenced input: PBMCs.

In DNA, the CDR3 is TGTGCCAGCAGTGACAGACTAGTAGCGAGTCACGAGCAGTACTTC. Protein product: CASSDRLVASHEQYF. The chain has TRBV25-1 and TRBJ2-7, with TRBD2 as a possible D gene (6 bases). The CDR3 is made up of 15 amino acids. Per the germline V gene, CDR1 is MGHDK and CDR2 is SYGVNS. Deletions cut 3 bases from V and 5 bases from J, with 17 bases between.